Presented here are 27 T cell receptor beta chains from one specimen sequenced in a study of OX40 agonist ivuxolimab in advanced cancers. The protocol was immunoSEQ multiplex PCR, while the TCRdb copy is restricted to in-frame clones and leaves out a portion. The data show 84,000 or so clones, 75% to 95% seen once. The input for sequencing was CD4+ or CD8+ T cells sorted from blood, taken in a trial of the OX40 agonist ivuxolimab. The receptors here all came from an adult with an advanced solid tumor such as melanoma, head and neck, liver or kidney cancer.

The V and J genes are TRBV4-3 and TRBJ1-1; no firm D call. Germline V gives CDR1 LGHNA, CDR2 YSLEER. V lost 0 bases and J lost 7, with 12 bases in between. This CDR3 has 14 residues. CDR3 coding DNA: TGCGCCAGCAGCCAAGATCCGGGGTATGGTGAAGCTTTCTTT. Encoded protein: CASSQDPGYGEAFF.

The DNA for the CDR3 is TGCGCCAGCAGCCGGGCCGCCCCTGGGGGGGGTGGTAAGAAAGAGACCCAGTACTTC. Translated, it gives CASSRAAPGGGGKKETQYF. The chain employs TRBV4-3 and TRBJ2-5, with 7 positions matching TRBD2. Germline lookup yields CDR1 LGHNA and CDR2 YSLEER. V lost 4 bases and J lost 3; bases outside the gene matches: 20. CDR3 length: 19 residues.

J is TRBJ2-7 and V is TRBV28; 9 nucleotides align to TRBD1. The CDR3 runs 15 residues. The germline V gene encodes CDR1 MDHEN and CDR2 SYDVKM. After removal of 4 bases from V and 2 bases from J, the junction contained 6 bases not matched to a gene. DNA of the CDR3: TGTGCCAGCAGTTCCCCTGGACAGGGGCCCTACGAGCAGTACTTC. Its protein product is CASSSPGQGPYEQYF.

The chain is built from TRBV19 and TRBJ1-1, with D maybe TRBD1 (5 bases). The CDR3 contains 13 residues. Germline CDR1 LNHDA, CDR2 SQIVND (reference sequence). V lost 3 bases and J lost 10, with 15 bases in between. CDR3 coding DNA: TGTGCCAGTAGTATCCCTGGACTGGGGACAGCTTTCTTT. Translation: CASSIPGLGTAFF.

V is TRBV4-1 and J is TRBJ2-3; no definite D call. CDR1 MGHRA and CDR2 YSYEKL come from the germline V gene. V gave up 4 bases and J gave up 5 bases, with 10 bases separating them. This CDR3 is 13 amino acids long. CDR3 sequence reads: CASSPLRGDTQYF. CDR3 nucleotide sequence: TGCGCCAGCAGCCCCCTACGAGGAGATACGCAGTATTTT.

The chain links TRBV7-6 to TRBJ2-2, with D perhaps matching TRBD2 (5 bases). The germline V and J ends were trimmed by 4 bases and 4 bases, with 7 bases remaining between them. CDR3 size: 13 residues. The germline V gene has CDR1 SGHVS and CDR2 FNYEAQ. The chain's CDR3 is CASSWEFTGELFF. The CDR3 bases are TGTGCCAGCAGCTGGGAGTTCACCGGGGAGCTGTTTTTT.

This clone was recorded only once. The chain couples TRBV28 to TRBJ1-5; possible D gene TRBD1, 6 bases. Germline assignment: CDR1 MDHEN and CDR2 SYDVKM. This CDR3 spans 15 amino acids. V gave up 3 bases and J gave up 4 bases, with 13 bases separating them. CDR3 DNA: TGTGCCAGCAGTTTTCGAAGCAGGGGTAATCAGCCCCAGCATTTT. Translated: CASSFRSRGNQPQHF.

The chain carries TRBV18 and TRBJ1-1; TRBD1 matches at 7 bases. From germline, CDR1 is KGHSH and CDR2 LQKENI. With V trimmed by 0 bases and J by 4 bases, 8 bases remained unmatched. The CDR3 consists of 16 residues. The CDR3 nucleotides are TGTGCCAGCTCACCACCCGCCGAGACAGGGATCACTGAAGCTTTCTTT. The encoded protein is CASSPPAETGITEAFF. Supplemented by reference TRBV18 and TRBJ1-1, the full variable domain reads NAGVMQNPRHLVRRRGQEARLRCSPMKGHSHVYWYRQLPEEGLKFMVYLQKENIIDESGMPKERFSAEFPKEGPSILRIQQVVRGDSAAYFCASSPPAETGITEAFFGQGTRLTVV.

The rearrangement links TRBV29-1 to TRBJ2-7; 10 positions agree with TRBD1. The V and J ends lost 3 bases and 5 bases, in that order; junction bases with no gene match: 4. This CDR3 comprises 13 residues. Germline CDR1 SQVTM, CDR2 ANQGSEA. CDR3 amino acids: CSVEKDRGNEQYF. The CDR3 DNA sequence: TGCAGCGTTGAGAAGGACAGGGGGAACGAGCAGTACTTC.

The chain is built from TRBV28 and TRBJ1-1, with a tentative D call TRBD1 (5 bases). V lost 7 bases and J lost 5, with 14 bases in between. Germline CDR1 reads MDHEN; CDR2 reads SYDVKM. The CDR3 is made up of 13 amino acids. The CDR3 sequence: CASTRPGRTEAFF. The DNA of the CDR3 is TGTGCCAGCACGCGCCCAGGGCGTACTGAAGCTTTCTTT. Together with reference TRBV28 and TRBJ1-1, the CDR3 gives the full variable domain: DVKVTQSSRYLVKRTGEKVFLECVQDMDHENMFWYRQDPGLGLRLIYFSYDVKMKEKGDIPEGYSVSREKKERFSLILESASTNQTSMYLCASTRPGRTEAFFGQGTRLTVV.

The J gene is TRBJ2-1, the V gene TRBV2; TRBD2 matches at 10 bases. The junction had 7 bases not matched to a gene; V was cut back by 6 bases and J by 8 bases. The germline V gene encodes CDR1 SNHLY and CDR2 FYNNEI. CDR3 size: 14 residues. CDR3 bases: TGTGCCAGCAGGCAACTAGCGGGATTTGATGAGCAGTTCTTC. The encoded protein is CASRQLAGFDEQFF.

This rearrangement joins TRBV30 to TRBJ2-5, with TRBD1 as a possible D gene (5 bases). CDR3 size: 14 residues. The V gene's germline CDR1 is GTSNPN and CDR2 SVGIG (reference sequence). The ends were cut back, 0 bases at V and 2 bases at J, with 10 bases in the middle. This CDR3 is CAWSVRTMQETQYF. The CDR3 coding sequence is TGTGCCTGGAGTGTTCGGACAATGCAAGAGACCCAGTACTTC.

The gene calls are TRBV18 and TRBJ2-1; D ambiguous. Germline V gene data show CDR1 as KGHSH and CDR2 as LQKENI. Deletions cut 4 bases from V and 8 bases from J, with 12 bases between. The CDR3 is 13 amino acids. The DNA for the CDR3 is TGTGCCAGCTCACAGCTCGTAAACTATGAGCAGTTCTTC. It specifies CASSQLVNYEQFF. Full variable domain (outside the CDR3, taken from reference TRBV18 and TRBJ2-1): NAGVMQNPRHLVRRRGQEARLRCSPMKGHSHVYWYRQLPEEGLKFMVYLQKENIIDESGMPKERFSAEFPKEGPSILRIQQVVRGDSAAYFCASSQLVNYEQFFGPGTRLTVL.

V and J are TRBV28 and TRBJ2-1, with 12 bases identical to TRBD2. Germline CDR1 MDHEN, CDR2 SYDVKM. The ends lost 6 bases at V and 2 bases at J; junction bases unmatched: 8. The CDR3 runs 17 residues. The CDR3: CASSLSGLAGTYNEQFF. The CDR3 DNA reads TGTGCCAGCAGCCTATCTGGACTAGCGGGAACCTACAATGAGCAGTTCTTC.

The chain is built from TRBV7-2 and TRBJ2-3, with a possible D match to TRBD1 (5 bases). The germline V and J ends were trimmed by 5 bases and 1 base, with 13 bases remaining between them. Germline CDR1 is SGHTA and CDR2 is FQGNSA. The CDR3 runs to 15 residues. Written as DNA, the CDR3 is TGTGCCAGCAGCCTGAACCCGACAGGCACAGATACGCAGTATTTT. This translates into CASSLNPTGTDTQYF.

This chain connects TRBV19 to TRBJ1-2; 10 bases match TRBD1. The CDR3 sequence is 15 residues long. V was clipped by 7 bases and J by 6 bases; unmatched bases: 11. Germline V lookup: CDR1 LNHDA, CDR2 SQIVND (reference sequence). This chain's CDR3 is CASNRRQGAQDGYTF. For the CDR3, the DNA is TGTGCCAGTAACCGTCGACAGGGGGCGCAGGATGGCTACACCTTC. Combining the CDR3 with reference TRBV19 and TRBJ1-2 gives the whole variable domain DGGITQSPKYLFRKEGQNVTLSCEQNLNHDAMYWYRQDPGQGLRLIYYSQIVNDFQKGDIAEGYSVSREKKESFPLTVTSAQKNPTAFYLCASNRRQGAQDGYTFGSGTRLTVV.

This clone was seen only once. The J gene is TRBJ2-6, the V gene TRBV7-9; TRBD2 aligns across 8 bases. Germline CDR1 is SEHNR and CDR2 is FQNEAQ (reference sequence). The CDR3 covers 17 residues. J gave up 0 bases and V 9 bases, and 10 bases lay outside the gene matches. CDR3 in amino acids: CASSLAGMNSGANVLTF. The CDR3 bases are TGTGCCAGTTCGTTAGCGGGGATGAACTCTGGGGCCAACGTCCTGACTTTC.

The chain joins TRBV5-1 to TRBJ2-5; D is unclear. The CDR3 spans 14 residues. Per the germline V gene, CDR1 is SGHRS and CDR2 is YFSETQ. V lost 0 bases and J lost 4, with 10 bases in between. CDR3 protein: CASSLALEGETQYF. Here the CDR3 DNA reads TGCGCCAGCAGCTTGGCTCTGGAAGGAGAGACCCAGTACTTC.

This chain uses TRBV6-5 with TRBJ2-1; TRBD1 agrees at 7 bases. Germline values: CDR1 MNHEY, CDR2 SVGAGI. CDR3 length: 11 amino acids. Trimming cost V 6 bases and J 12 bases; bases outside gene matches: 5. CDR3: CASRWAGGQFF. CDR3 nucleotide sequence: TGTGCCAGCAGGTGGGCAGGGGGGCAGTTCTTC.

The chain links TRBV11-3 to TRBJ2-3, with 7 bases aligning to TRBD1. The V gene end was trimmed by 1 base and the J gene end by 1 base; junction bases not matched to a gene: 11. CDR3 length: 18 residues. Germline CDR1 and CDR2: SGHNT and YENEEA. CDR3 in amino acids: CASSLGDRYRLGTDTQYF. The CDR3, as DNA: TGTGCCAGCAGCTTAGGGGACAGATATCGGCTAGGCACAGATACGCAGTATTTT.

This clone came up a few times. In DNA, the CDR3 is TGTGCCAGCAGCTTGGACAACAATCAGCCCCAGCATTTT. Its translation is CASSLDNNQPQHF. V gene TRBV7-7 combines with J gene TRBJ1-5, with D maybe TRBD1 (5 bases). This CDR3 is 13 amino acids long. Per the germline V gene, CDR1 is SSHAT and CDR2 is FNYEAQ (reference sequence). V lost 3 bases, J lost 3 bases, and 6 bases lay in between.

The chain employs TRBV7-9 and TRBJ2-4; D is undetermined. V lost 4 bases to trimming and J lost 4 bases, with 11 bases between them. In germline, CDR1 is SEHNR, CDR2 FQNEAQ (reference sequence). There are 14 residues in the CDR3. The CDR3 here is CASSSQTGKNIQYF. The CDR3 DNA sequence: TGTGCCAGCAGCTCACAGACTGGAAAAAACATTCAGTACTTC.

The J gene is TRBJ1-5, the V gene TRBV19; D unclear. Trimming took off 3 bases at V and 4 bases at J, with 13 bases between the two ends. Germline CDR1 reads LNHDA; CDR2 reads SQIVND (reference sequence). CDR3 length: 15 residues. CDR3: CASSMLGTTNQPQHF. CDR3 DNA sequence: TGTGCCAGTAGTATGTTGGGAACGACTAATCAGCCCCAGCATTTT.

The chain carries TRBV6-5 and TRBJ2-7; D remains unclear. The CDR3 has 12 amino acids. V lost 5 bases to trimming and J lost 3 bases, with 8 bases between them. The germline gives CDR1 MNHEY, CDR2 SVGAGI. CDR3 sequence reads: CASSGVGYEQYF. DNA of the CDR3: TGTGCCAGCAGTGGGGTAGGCTACGAGCAGTACTTC.

This CDR3 is CASSSGLETQYF. The DNA for the CDR3 is TGTGCCAGCAGCTCTGGGCTAGAGACCCAGTACTTC. The rearrangement links TRBV7-2 to TRBJ2-5, with D hard to call. Germline-derived CDR1 and CDR2 are SGHTA and FQGNSA. V lost 4 bases and J lost 4, with 7 bases in between. The length of the CDR3 is 12 residues.

The CDR3 region is CASSLTGQIQETQYF. The DNA for the CDR3 is TGTGCCAGCAGCTTAACCGGACAGATACAAGAGACCCAGTACTTC. The V call is TRBV7-9, the J call TRBJ2-5; a possible D gene is TRBD1 (6 bases). The germline V and J ends were trimmed by 2 bases and 2 bases, with 12 bases remaining between them. Germline V CDR1 and CDR2: SEHNR, FQNEAQ (reference sequence). The CDR3 totals 15 residues.

The chain carries TRBV14 and TRBJ1-3, with D unresolved. The germline gives CDR1 SGHDN, CDR2 FVKESK. The CDR3 is 19 amino acids. The ends were cut back, 2 bases at V and 0 bases at J, with 20 bases in the middle. The CDR3 region is CASSQYGKGARVSGNTIYF. In nucleotides, the CDR3 is TGTGCCAGCAGCCAATATGGTAAGGGTGCCCGGGTCTCTGGAAACACCATATATTTT.